What follows are 22 T cell receptor beta chains derived from one specimen sequenced in a study of CD4 T cells in relation to SARS-CoV-2 and coronaviruses. Profiled with immunoSEQ multiplex PCR; TCRdb holds only in-frame clones, not every one. The sample consists of some 40,000 clones, approximately 85% of them appearing once. The sample taken for sequencing was memory CD4+ T cells from PBMCs. The receptors come from an adult with COVID-19.

The rearrangement uses TRBV18 and TRBJ1-4, with D possibly being TRBD1 (5 bases). Germline values: CDR1 KGHSH, CDR2 LQKENI. V lost 3 bases, J lost 7 bases, and 15 bases lay in between. The CDR3 runs 15 residues. The CDR3 is CASSPRTGGGEKLFF. The CDR3 DNA is TGTGCCAGCTCACCTCGGACGGGGGGTGGTGAAAAACTGTTTTTT.

The chain combines TRBV14 with TRBJ1-3; a weak D match, TRBD1 (6 bases). The CDR3 length is 16 residues. V gave up 4 bases and J gave up 2 bases, with 15 bases separating them. Germline V gives CDR1 SGHDN, CDR2 FVKESK. The CDR3 bases are TGTGCCAGCAGCCTAACCTGGACAGCCCCTGGAAACACCATATATTTT. It encodes CASSLTWTAPGNTIYF.

J is TRBJ2-1 and V is TRBV5-4, with no clear D. Looked up from germline, CDR1 is SGHNT and CDR2 is YYREEE (reference sequence). Trimming removed 4 bases from V and 5 bases from J, with 4 bases in between. This CDR3 contains 11 residues. The CDR3 sequence is CASSEDNEQFF. The CDR3 DNA is TGTGCCAGCAGCGAGGACAATGAGCAGTTCTTC.

The V gene is TRBV13, the J gene TRBJ1-3, with a weak D call TRBD1 (6 bases). V shed 5 bases and J shed 0 bases, with 14 bases lying between them. Germline lookup yields CDR1 PRHDT and CDR2 FYEKMQ (reference sequence). This CDR3 has 16 residues. The CDR3: CASSMGGQDSGNTIYF. CDR3 DNA sequence: TGTGCCAGCAGCATGGGGGGGCAGGACTCTGGAAACACCATATATTTT.

The V and J genes are TRBV5-1 and TRBJ2-6, with D tentatively TRBD1 or TRBD2 (5 bases each). The CDR3 is 20 amino acids. Trimming removed 1 base from V and 1 base from J, with 21 bases in between. Per the germline V gene, CDR1 is SGHRS and CDR2 is YFSETQ. The CDR3 is CASSLRRWGRGLSGANVLTF. The CDR3 DNA reads TGCGCCAGCAGCTTGCGTCGCTGGGGACGGGGCCTATCTGGGGCCAACGTCCTGACTTTC.

This clone has more than one count but fewer than ten. This specimen includes other DNA sequences encoding the same CDR3. J is TRBJ2-6 and V is TRBV7-3, with 7 bases that match TRBD2. V was pared by 2 bases and J by 2 bases, with 3 bases of the junction left unmatched. The CDR3 sequence is 16 residues long. Germline CDR1 reads SGHTA; CDR2 reads FQGTGA. CDR3 sequence: CASSLSAGAGANVLTF. The CDR3 bases are TGTGCCAGCAGCTTATCGGCGGGAGCTGGGGCCAACGTCCTGACTTTC.

The V gene is TRBV6-4, the J gene TRBJ2-1; 8 bases agree with TRBD2. Germline V CDR1 and CDR2: MRHNA, SNTAGT. The V segment lost 2 bases and the J segment 6 bases; nucleotides outside the gene matches: 9. This CDR3 comprises 16 residues. The CDR3 protein is CASSDEAGRGPNEQFF. DNA for the CDR3: TGTGCCAGCAGTGACGAGGCCGGGAGGGGCCCCAATGAGCAGTTCTTC.

This chain joins TRBV28 and TRBJ2-2, with D maybe TRBD1 (6 bases). The CDR3 loop spans 15 amino acids. V was shortened by 2 bases and J by 9 bases, with 16 bases between the two germline ends. Germline CDR1 is MDHEN and CDR2 is SYDVKM. The CDR3 coding sequence is TGTGCCAGCAGTTTAGGGGGCGTACAGGGCAGGGAGCTGTTTTTT. Residues: CASSLGGVQGRELFF.

The chain employs TRBV7-3 and TRBJ2-1; D remains unclear. CDR3 length: 15 amino acids. Germline-derived CDR1 and CDR2 are SGHTA and FQGTGA. Trimming left V 5 bases short and J 2 bases short, with 13 bases between. The CDR3 bases are TGTGCCAGCAGCCCCCAGCCTGGGACCTACAATGAGCAGTTCTTC. Encoded protein: CASSPQPGTYNEQFF.

This clone was seen a few times. V gene TRBV3-1 (or the pseudogene TRBV3-2) combines with J gene TRBJ1-2; no definite D call. Germline lookup yields CDR1 LGHDT and CDR2 YNNKEL (reference sequence). V gave up 3 bases and J gave up 2 bases, with 7 bases separating them. CDR3 length: 13 residues. The CDR3 coding sequence is TGTGCCAGCAGCCACAGCATCAACTATGGCTACACCTTC. Amino acid sequence: CASSHSINYGYTF.

The V and J genes are TRBV6-2 or TRBV6-3 and TRBJ2-1; 7 bases align to TRBD2. The CDR3 is 18 residues long. Germline CDR1 is MNHEY and CDR2 is SVGEGT. V lost 6 bases, J lost 0 bases, and 14 bases stayed unmatched. The CDR3 here is CASSKQLTSLYSYNEQFF. CDR3 coding DNA: TGTGCCAGCAGCAAACAGCTGACTAGCCTCTACTCCTACAATGAGCAGTTCTTC.

This sequence joins TRBV18 and TRBJ2-7; D tentatively reads TRBD1 or TRBD2 (5 bases each). Looked up from germline, CDR1 is KGHSH and CDR2 is LQKENI. Trimming cost V 6 bases and J 0 bases, with 15 bases left between them. The CDR3 consists of 15 residues. The CDR3 here is CASSPGTVGSYEQYF. DNA for the CDR3: TGTGCCAGCTCCCCGGGGACCGTTGGCTCCTACGAGCAGTACTTC.

The chain uses TRBV11-2 and TRBJ2-3; D unclear. Germline CDR1 is SGHAT and CDR2 is FQNNGV. Trimming took off 4 bases at V and 4 bases at J, with 15 bases between the two ends. CDR3 length equals 15 residues. CDR3 bases: TGTGCCAGCAGCTCGGGTGTTTTGATGGCAGATACGCAGTATTTT. This sequence encodes CASSSGVLMADTQYF.

This chain connects TRBV5-1 to TRBJ2-1; D assignment may be TRBD1 or TRBD2 (5 bases each). Germline V gene data show CDR1 as SGHRS and CDR2 as YFSETQ. CDR3 size: 13 residues. With 0 bases removed from V and 9 bases from J, the gap between germline ends came to 10 bases. In DNA form, the CDR3 reads TGCGCCAGCAGCTTGGTTGTGGGACGTGAGCAGTTCTTC. The encoded protein is CASSLVVGREQFF.

This rearrangement joins TRBV7-2 to TRBJ2-7; D gene uncertain. The CDR3 is 14 residues long. Germline CDR1 is SGHTA and CDR2 is FQGNSA. Trimming removed 3 bases at V and 2 bases at J, with 11 bases between. In nucleotides, the CDR3 is TGTGCCAGCAGCTTGTCCGGACGTACCTACGAGCAGTACTTC. This translates into CASSLSGRTYEQYF.

The chain combines TRBV5-1 with TRBJ2-4; D may be TRBD1 (5 bases). CDR1 is SGHRS and CDR2 is YFSETQ in the germline V gene. Trimming removed 2 bases from V and 3 bases from J, with 6 bases in between. The length of the CDR3 is 13 residues. The CDR3 loop is CASSLGDKNIQYF. In nucleotides, the CDR3 is TGCGCCAGCAGCTTAGGGGACAAAAACATTCAGTACTTC. The full variable domain, with the rest looked up from reference TRBV5-1 and TRBJ2-4, is KAGVTQTPRYLIKTRGQQVTLSCSPISGHRSVSWYQQTPGQGLQFLFEYFSETQRNKGNFPGRFSGRQFSNSRSEMNVSTLELGDSALYLCASSLGDKNIQYFGAGTRLSVL.

The chain recombines TRBV27 with TRBJ2-2; D remains ambiguous. V shed 4 bases and J shed 7 bases, with 10 bases lying between them. Germline V gives CDR1 MNHEY, CDR2 SMNVEV (reference sequence). The CDR3 is 13 residues long. The CDR3 reads CASSSFKGGELFF. The CDR3 DNA reads as TGTGCCAGCAGTTCATTTAAGGGCGGGGAGCTGTTTTTT.

A few counts support this clone. The chain combines TRBV10-2 with TRBJ2-2; 8 bases are a match to TRBD1. In germline, CDR1 is WSHSY, CDR2 SAAADI. V gave up 8 bases and J gave up 5 bases; unmatched junction bases: 1. The CDR3 length is 12 residues. The CDR3 region is CASQGATGELFF. The CDR3, as DNA: TGCGCCAGCCAGGGGGCTACCGGGGAGCTGTTTTTT.

The chain is built from TRBV19 and TRBJ1-1, with 7 bases identical to TRBD1. Trimming cost V 5 bases and J 1 base; bases outside gene matches: 4. Germline CDR1 LNHDA, CDR2 SQIVND (reference sequence). The CDR3 has 14 amino acids. CDR3 residues: CASSWDRENTEAFF. The CDR3 DNA follows: TGTGCCAGTAGTTGGGACAGAGAGAACACTGAAGCTTTCTTT. The complete variable domain, with remaining parts taken from reference TRBV19 and TRBJ1-1, reads DGGITQSPKYLFRKEGQNVTLSCEQNLNHDAMYWYRQDPGQGLRLIYYSQIVNDFQKGDIAEGYSVSREKKESFPLTVTSAQKNPTAFYLCASSWDRENTEAFFGQGTRLTVV.

As DNA, the CDR3 is TGCGCCAGCAGCCAAGATAGAACTCATTACAATGAGCAGTTCTTC. Translating gives CASSQDRTHYNEQFF. The chain is built from TRBV4-1 and TRBJ2-1; D unresolved. Germline CDR1 is MGHRA and CDR2 is YSYEKL. V was shortened by 0 bases and J by 4 bases, with 10 bases between the two germline ends. This CDR3 comprises 15 residues.

This sequence joins TRBV11-2 and TRBJ2-3, with D possibly matching TRBD2 (5 bases). The CDR3 length is 14 residues. V lost 8 bases, J lost 1 base, and 13 bases lay in between. Germline CDR1 reads SGHAT; CDR2 reads FQNNGV. DNA of the CDR3: TGTGCCAGCGCGGGCGGAATGGGCACAGATACGCAGTATTTT. Protein: CASAGGMGTDTQYF.

The rearrangement joins TRBV18 to TRBJ1-6; 7 nucleotides align to TRBD1. Germline V CDR1 and CDR2: KGHSH, LQKENI. This CDR3 contains 17 residues. V was clipped by 2 bases and J by 7 bases; unmatched bases: 11. The CDR3 protein is CASSPTGTVTPNSPLHF. Here the CDR3 DNA reads TGTGCCAGCTCACCAACCGGGACAGTCACTCCCAATTCACCCCTCCACTTT.